The 30 T cell receptor beta chains below come from one sample, sequenced in a study of beta chain features in type 1 diabetes. The entirety of the isolated RNA underwent reverse transcription, so expressed TCRB transcripts were sequenced. Libraries were prepared by immunoSEQ multiplex PCR; TCRdb keeps only in-frame clonotypes and omits some of them. The top ten hold 0.017% of the sample, which has 300,000 to 400,000 clones, around 12% seen once. Material for sequencing was naive CD4+ T cells from blood. The receptors were gathered from a man aged 18 to 29 in good health.

This chain connects TRBV18 to TRBJ2-2; D is unresolved. The CDR3 totals 12 residues. Trimming shortened V by 3 bases and J by 5 bases, and 4 bases separated the two germline ends. The germline CDR1 and CDR2 sequences are KGHSH and LQKENI. Here the CDR3 reads CASSPRTGELFF. CDR3 bases: TGTGCCAGCTCACCTAGAACCGGGGAGCTGTTTTTT.

This chain links TRBV2 with TRBJ1-1; no reliable D call. Germline lookup yields CDR1 SNHLY and CDR2 FYNNEI. The CDR3 extends over 13 amino acids. Deletions cut 7 bases from V and 1 base from J, with 10 bases between. The CDR3 region is CASTLTPNTEAFF. The CDR3 DNA reads TGTGCCAGCACTCTCACACCGAACACTGAAGCTTTCTTT.

This clone has just a few counts. Sequence at one end of the junction differs from germline and may be a read error. The chain carries TRBV30 and TRBJ2-3; TRBD1 aligns across 10 bases. The CDR3 sequence is 16 residues long. In germline, CDR1 is GTSNPN, CDR2 SVGIG (reference sequence). The CDR3 DNA sequence: TGTGCCGGGAGCCTACTAGACAGGGGGCGCGTAGATACGCAGTATTTT. It translates to CAGSLLDRGRVDTQYF.

V usage is TRBV6-6 and J usage is TRBJ2-3; tentative D call: TRBD1 (6 bases). The CDR3 is made up of 14 amino acids. With 6 bases removed from V and 4 bases from J, the gap between germline ends came to 14 bases. Germline CDR1 reads MNHNY; CDR2 reads SVGAGI (reference sequence). The CDR3 DNA sequence: TGTGCCAGCAGCCCTGACACAGGGTCAGATACGCAGTATTTT. This encodes CASSPDTGSDTQYF.

The chain carries TRBV23-1 and TRBJ1-5; a possible D gene is TRBD1 (6 bases). TRBV23-1 is an ORF; its function is uncertain. V gave up 2 bases and J gave up 1 base, with 18 bases separating them. This CDR3 comprises 18 residues. The chain's CDR3 is CASSQPMGGATSNQPQHF. CDR3 sequence (DNA): TGCGCCAGCAGTCAACCTATGGGGGGGGCTACGAGCAATCAGCCCCAGCATTTT.

This chain links TRBV30 with TRBJ1-2; D is ambiguous. This CDR3 spans 13 amino acids. V lost 5 bases and J 5 bases, leaving 15 bases between the germline ends. Germline V CDR1 and CDR2: GTSNPN, SVGIG (reference sequence). The CDR3 region has the DNA TGTGCCTGGCGATTCGGACGGGGATATGGCTACACCTTC. Translating gives CAWRFGRGYGYTF.

In its sample, this clone was seen a few times. The genes are TRBV5-4 and TRBJ2-3, with a weak D call TRBD1 (6 bases). CDR1 SGHNT and CDR2 YYREEE come from the germline V gene (reference sequence). Deletions cut 2 bases from V and 3 bases from J, with 13 bases between. The CDR3 sequence is 15 residues long. CDR3: CASSFINRETDTQYF. For the CDR3, the DNA is TGTGCCAGCAGCTTTATTAACAGGGAGACAGATACGCAGTATTTT. Supplemented by reference TRBV5-4 and TRBJ2-3, the full variable domain reads ETGVTQSPTHLIKTRGQQVTLRCSSQSGHNTVSWYQQALGQGPQFIFQYYREEENGRGNFPPRFSGLQFPNYSSELNVNALELDDSALYLCASSFINRETDTQYFGPGTRLTVL.

The CDR3 DNA sequence: TGTGCCAGTAGTGGAAGGAGCTCTGGGGCCAACGTCCTGACTTTC. Its protein product is CASSGRSSGANVLTF. The rearrangement uses TRBV19 and TRBJ2-6; D is unclear. Deletions cut 5 bases from V and 0 bases from J, with 8 bases between. Germline CDR1 LNHDA, CDR2 SQIVND (reference sequence). This CDR3 is built from 15 residues. The variable domain in full, with the rest retrieved from reference TRBV19 and TRBJ2-6, is DGGITQSPKYLFRKEGQNVTLSCEQNLNHDAMYWYRQDPGQGLRLIYYSQIVNDFQKGDIAEGYSVSREKKESFPLTVTSAQKNPTAFYLCASSGRSSGANVLTFGAGSRLTVL.

The rearrangement links TRBV28 to TRBJ2-7; TRBD1 agrees at 9 bases. Trimming at V came to 11 bases and at J to 5 bases, leaving 7 bases not matched to a gene. The CDR3 contains 12 residues. The germline V gene has CDR1 MDHEN and CDR2 SYDVKM. The CDR3 region has the DNA TGTGCCCACGGGACAGGGATCCACGAGCAGTACTTC. Encoded protein: CAHGTGIHEQYF.

The J gene is TRBJ2-2, the V gene TRBV28; tentative D call: TRBD2 (6 bases). Trimming removed 3 bases at V and 8 bases at J, with 19 bases between. The CDR3 extends over 16 amino acids. The germline CDR1 and CDR2 sequences are MDHEN and SYDVKM. Here the CDR3 reads CASSFRGVTGEGELFF. DNA for the CDR3: TGTGCCAGCAGTTTTCGGGGTGTGACGGGAGAAGGGGAGCTGTTTTTT. The variable domain in full, completed from reference TRBV28 and TRBJ2-2, reads DVKVTQSSRYLVKRTGEKVFLECVQDMDHENMFWYRQDPGLGLRLIYFSYDVKMKEKGDIPEGYSVSREKKERFSLILESASTNQTSMYLCASSFRGVTGEGELFFGEGSRLTVL.

In its sample, this clone was seen a few times. The rearrangement uses TRBV19 and TRBJ2-2, with TRBD2 matching over 8 bases. Germline lookup yields CDR1 LNHDA and CDR2 SQIVND (reference sequence). The V segment lost 6 bases and the J segment 0 bases; nucleotides outside the gene matches: 3. This CDR3 spans 15 amino acids. The CDR3 DNA reads TGTGCCAGTAGGGCGACTAGCGCGAACACCGGGGAGCTGTTTTTT. This encodes CASRATSANTGELFF.

CDR3 in DNA: TGTGCCAGCAGTACCGGACTAGCGGGAATAGATACGCAGTATTTT. Protein sequence: CASSTGLAGIDTQYF. The chain links TRBV6-5 to TRBJ2-3, with 12 nucleotides matching TRBD2. The germline CDR1 and CDR2 sequences are MNHEY and SVGAGI. The CDR3 covers 15 residues. J was trimmed by 5 bases and V by 5 bases; bases with no gene match: 5.

This sequence joins TRBV28 and TRBJ2-1, with a weak D call TRBD2 (6 bases). V dropped 5 bases and J dropped 8 bases, with 13 bases sitting between them. The CDR3 has 13 amino acids. Looked up from germline, CDR1 is MDHEN and CDR2 is SYDVKM. CDR3 nucleotide sequence: TGTGCCAGCAGTCGGAGGGTGTTGGATGAGCAGTTCTTC. Protein: CASSRRVLDEQFF.

The chain links TRBV2 to TRBJ1-2; no reliable D call. The ends were cut back, 7 bases at V and 1 base at J, with 16 bases in the middle. CDR3 size: 15 residues. CDR1 SNHLY and CDR2 FYNNEI come from the germline V gene. The CDR3 spells CASIQLARNNYGYTF. The CDR3 bases are TGTGCCAGCATCCAACTAGCCAGAAATAACTATGGCTACACCTTC.

This chain uses TRBV30 with TRBJ2-7, with 13 bases identical to TRBD2. The CDR3 is made up of 14 amino acids. V lost 8 bases and J lost 3; bases outside the gene matches: 7. CDR1 and CDR2 from the germline V gene are GTSNPN and SVGIG (reference sequence). CDR3 region: CARRTSGSFYEQYF. The CDR3 bases are TGTGCCCGCCGGACTAGCGGGAGTTTCTACGAGCAGTACTTC.

This clone has just a few counts. The genes are TRBV30 and TRBJ2-6; 8 positions match TRBD1. Unmatched junction bases numbered 3, after V lost 2 bases and J lost 0 bases. The CDR3 extends over 16 amino acids. The germline V gene has CDR1 GTSNPN and CDR2 SVGIG (reference sequence). The CDR3, as DNA: TGTGCCTGGAGTCCACAGGGGGTCTCTGGGGCCAACGTCCTGACTTTC. Translating it yields CAWSPQGVSGANVLTF.

This clone has more than one count but fewer than ten. The chain joins TRBV5-6 to TRBJ2-3, with a tentative D call TRBD1 (5 bases). CDR3 length: 15 amino acids. Trimming removed 4 bases from V and 2 bases from J, with 14 bases in between. Germline loops: CDR1 SGHDT, CDR2 YYEEEE. The CDR3 is CASSPGPGDTDTQYF. CDR3 in DNA: TGTGCCAGCAGCCCAGGGCCCGGTGACACAGATACGCAGTATTTT.

This clone was counted between two and nine times. The V gene is TRBV9, the J gene TRBJ1-5; tentative D call: TRBD1 (6 bases). The V end was cut by 3 bases, the J end by 6 bases, with 16 bases between. The CDR3 has 15 amino acids. In germline, CDR1 is SGDLS, CDR2 YYNGEE. The DNA for the CDR3 is TGTGCCAGCAGCGCCGCAGGCGGGGGCGGTCAGCCCCAGCATTTT. The encoded protein is CASSAAGGGGQPQHF.

The chain carries TRBV28 and TRBJ2-2, with a tentative D call TRBD1 (5 bases). CDR1 is MDHEN, CDR2 SYDVKM, per germline. This CDR3 is built from 14 residues. V shed 7 bases and J shed 0 bases, with 9 bases lying between them. CDR3 nucleotide sequence: TGTGCCAGCACCAAGGACACGAACACCGGGGAGCTGTTTTTT. Protein sequence: CASTKDTNTGELFF.

The chain carries TRBV5-4 and TRBJ2-5; maybe TRBD2 (6 bases). CDR1 and CDR2 from the germline V gene are SGHNT and YYREEE (reference sequence). The CDR3 contains 13 residues. Trimming took 5 bases from V and 4 from J, leaving 12 bases between them. The CDR3 here is CASRGKEGETQYF. The CDR3, as DNA: TGTGCCAGCAGGGGAAAGGAGGGAGAGACCCAGTACTTC.

The genes are TRBV5-1 and TRBJ1-5, with D unclear. V dropped 0 bases and J dropped 0 bases, with 10 bases sitting between them. There are 16 residues in the CDR3. Germline CDR1 is SGHRS and CDR2 is YFSETQ. For the CDR3, the DNA is TGCGCCAGCAGCTTGGTCGGCGGGGTTAGCAATCAGCCCCAGCATTTT. It codes for CASSLVGGVSNQPQHF.

The chain carries TRBV7-2 and TRBJ1-3; possible D gene TRBD1, 5 bases. Germline V gene data show CDR1 as SGHTA and CDR2 as FQGNSA. Trimming shortened V by 3 bases and J by 0 bases, and 6 bases separated the two germline ends. The CDR3 runs 14 residues. CDR3 nucleotide sequence: TGTGCCAGCAGCTTGCAGGGCTCTGGAAACACCATATATTTT. Its translation: CASSLQGSGNTIYF.

The chain couples TRBV5-1 to TRBJ1-5; 10 nucleotides line up with TRBD1. CDR3 length: 18 amino acids. Trimming removed 5 bases from V and 2 bases from J; junction bases left unmatched: 13. CDR1 and CDR2 from the germline V gene are SGHRS and YFSETQ. This CDR3 reads CASRRGPRTGGGNQPQHF. CDR3 nucleotides: TGCGCCAGCAGGCGTGGTCCACGGACAGGGGGGGGCAATCAGCCCCAGCATTTT.

This clone was picked up a small number of times. Its ends do not fully match the called genes, so a read error is possible. The rearrangement uses TRBV7-7 and TRBJ2-5; TRBD1 matches at 7 bases. The germline CDR1 and CDR2 sequences are SSHAT and FNYEAQ (reference sequence). The CDR3 covers 13 residues. CDR3 DNA: TGTGCTAGCAGCTCGGGACAGCAAGAGACCCAGTACTTC. Its translation: CASSSGQQETQYF.

The chain has TRBV6-5 and TRBJ1-1; tentatively, D is TRBD1 (5 bases). Germline-derived CDR1 and CDR2 are MNHEY and SVGAGI. Trimming took off 4 bases at V and 10 bases at J, with 10 bases between the two ends. The CDR3 runs 11 residues. The CDR3 sequence: CASSFRARAFF. As DNA, the CDR3 is TGTGCCAGCAGTTTCAGGGCGCGAGCTTTCTTT.

J is TRBJ2-1 and V is TRBV6-4; D is ambiguous. V was cut by 5 bases and J by 5 bases, with 10 bases left in between. Per germline, CDR1 MRHNA and CDR2 SNTAGT. The CDR3 consists of 13 residues. CDR3 loop: CASSLRQDNEQFF. CDR3 sequence (DNA): TGTGCCAGCAGTCTCCGCCAGGACAATGAGCAGTTCTTC.

V usage is TRBV7-9 and J usage is TRBJ1-1; perhaps TRBD1 as D (5 bases). The CDR3 is 13 residues long. Germline-derived CDR1 and CDR2 are SEHNR and FQNEAQ (reference sequence). The V end lost 5 bases, the J end lost 5 bases, and 12 bases lay between the germline ends. CDR3 bases: TGTGCCAGCAGCCTCAGGGCATCGACTGAAGCTTTCTTT. Amino acid sequence: CASSLRASTEAFF.

This clone turned up a few times. V and J are TRBV5-1 and TRBJ2-7; D unresolved. Germline CDR1 SGHRS, CDR2 YFSETQ. Deletions cut 4 bases from V and 1 base from J, with 3 bases between. The CDR3 has 11 residues. The CDR3 bases are TGCGCCAGCAGCACTTCCTACGAGCAGTACTTC. This gives the protein CASSTSYEQYF.

The V call is TRBV2, the J call TRBJ2-3; D ambiguous. The CDR3 is 13 residues long. Trimming removed 5 bases from V and 6 bases from J, with 12 bases in between. Germline CDR1 reads SNHLY; CDR2 reads FYNNEI. CDR3 sequence: CASSKNSPDTQYF. The CDR3 DNA reads as TGTGCCAGCAGTAAAAACAGCCCCGATACGCAGTATTTT.

This clone was seen only a few times. The genes are TRBV30 and TRBJ1-6, with TRBD1 matching 7 bases. The CDR3 covers 13 residues. Germline assignment: CDR1 GTSNPN and CDR2 SVGIG (reference sequence). Unmatched junction bases numbered 5, after V lost 5 bases and J lost 7 bases. The CDR3 region is CAWESGGNSPLHF. CDR3 DNA: TGTGCCTGGGAGTCAGGGGGAAATTCACCCCTCCACTTT.